Described below is a single T cell receptor (beta chain) sequence and its context. Its antigen is not known. After extraction with the RNeasy kit, about 0.45 to 1 ug of the RNA was reverse transcribed using random hexamers. TCRdb itself ran the immunoSEQ multiplex PCR reads through MiXCR, one entry per CDR3 protein. This sample carries 200,000 or so distinct CDR3 sequences, roughly 90% of them seen once, and the ten largest clones take roughly 0.13%. The V gene's germline CDR1 is SQVTM and CDR2 ANQGSEA. The CDR3 sequence is 15 residues long. The V end was cut by 3 bases, the J end by 0 bases, with 12 bases between. The entry originates in a study of CD8 T cells in Susac syndrome. Study-wide results and caveats: As acknowledged by the study, its TCR sequencing and HLA analysis included a relatively small number of individuals.

Sequencing of TCR beta was undertaken in CD8+ and CD4+ T cells derived from blood. The material sequenced was CD8+ T cells from PBMCs. The receptor comes from a human donor with multiple sclerosis. The chain carries TRBV29-1 and TRBJ2-1; D is possibly TRBD1 (6 bases). CDR3 sequence: CSVDGWDNSYNEQFF. The CDR3 region has the DNA TGCAGCGTTGATGGATGGGACAACTCCTACAATGAGCAGTTCTTC.